Presented here are 20 T cell receptor beta chains from one specimen sequenced in a study of metastatic and nonmetastatic thyroid tumors. MiXCR was used by TCRdb to re-call the PCR reads. The table shows 30,000 to 35,000 clones, with less than 30% occurring only once. No treatment had been given to any patient before thyroid surgery. Sequencing was done on a sample of blood. The receptors were sampled from a female donor with papillary thyroid cancer or a benign thyroid nodule (not recorded which). Some clones in this sample may be carry-over from other donors' samples.

In this sample, this clone is medium-sized. The chain is built from TRBV30 and TRBJ1-2; unclear D gene. CDR3 length equals 11 residues. V lost 2 bases to trimming and J lost 7 bases, with 8 bases between them. Germline CDR1 GTSNPN, CDR2 SVGIG (reference sequence). CDR3 amino acids: CAWSYTGGYTF. Written as DNA, the CDR3 is TGTGCCTGGAGTTATACGGGTGGCTACACCTTC.

V is TRBV20-1 and J is TRBJ2-3; D uncertain. Germline-derived CDR1 and CDR2 are DFQATT and SNEGSKA (reference sequence). This CDR3 has 14 amino acids. CDR3 residues: CSPKKETNTDTQYF. The CDR3 DNA reads TGCAGCCCTAAGAAAGAAACTAACACAGATACGCAGTATTTT.

In its sample, this clone was seen many times. Additional DNA sequences in this sample encode the identical CDR3. The rearrangement uses TRBV19 and TRBJ2-7; 10 nucleotides agree with TRBD2. Losses at the gene ends were 10 bases for V and 2 bases for J; bases not matched to a gene: 8. Germline CDR1 is LNHDA and CDR2 is SQIVND (reference sequence). CDR3 length: 14 residues. CDR3 protein: CATSWTSGPYEQYF. CDR3 DNA: TGTGCCACCTCTTGGACTAGCGGACCCTACGAGCAGTACTTC. Drawing the rest from reference TRBV19 and TRBJ2-7, the complete variable domain is DGGITQSPKYLFRKEGQNVTLSCEQNLNHDAMYWYRQDPGQGLRLIYYSQIVNDFQKGDIAEGYSVSREKKESFPLTVTSAQKNPTAFYLCATSWTSGPYEQYFGPGTRLTVT.

This rearrangement joins TRBV5-1 to TRBJ1-2; 7 nucleotides match TRBD1. There are 13 residues in the CDR3. V dropped 4 bases and J dropped 8; count of bases not matched to a gene: 8. Germline V lookup: CDR1 SGHRS, CDR2 YFSETQ. In nucleotides, the CDR3 is TGCGCCAGCAGCGATCGCAGGGGGTGGGGCTACACCTTC. The encoded protein is CASSDRRGWGYTF.

Ten or more counts support this clone. Additional DNA sequences in this sample encode the identical CDR3. The V and J genes are TRBV15 and TRBJ2-5; D possibly corresponds to TRBD1 (5 bases). From germline, CDR1 is LNHNV and CDR2 YYDKDF (reference sequence). The CDR3 is 16 residues long. V was trimmed by 4 bases and J by 9 bases, leaving 24 bases between them. Here the CDR3 DNA reads TGTGCCACCAGCAAGAGCAGACAGTCGCCAGGGTCGGCCCAGTACTTC. Encoded protein: CATSKSRQSPGSAQYF.

This clone was picked up many times. The V and J genes are TRBV12-3 or TRBV12-4 and TRBJ1-6; TRBD1 agrees at 7 bases. The CDR3 consists of 15 residues. The V segment lost 6 bases and the J segment 0 bases; nucleotides outside the gene matches: 2. The CDR3, as DNA: TGTGCCAGCAGAACAGGGGCCTCCTATAATTCACCCCTCCACTTT. The encoded protein is CASRTGASYNSPLHF.

V and J are TRBV7-8 and TRBJ1-6, with 9 bases that match TRBD1. Germline V gene data show CDR1 as SGHVS and CDR2 as FQNEAQ. The CDR3 length is 15 residues. V was clipped by 5 bases and J by 10 bases; unmatched bases: 9. CDR3 amino acids: CASSPLRDRASPLHF. DNA for the CDR3: TGTGCCAGCAGCCCCCTCCGGGACAGGGCATCACCCCTCCACTTT.

The table lists this clone with many counts. V gene TRBV19 combines with J gene TRBJ2-3; 13 nucleotides line up with TRBD2. After removal of 5 bases from V and 11 bases from J, the junction contained 4 bases not matched to a gene. Per germline, CDR1 LNHDA and CDR2 SQIVND (reference sequence). CDR3 length: 13 amino acids. The DNA for the CDR3 is TGTGCCAGTAGTGGGACTAGCGGGACGAAGCAGTATTTT. As protein: CASSGTSGTKQYF.

This clone appeared many times. V is TRBV20-1 and J is TRBJ1-6, with TRBD1 matching over 9 bases. Germline lookup yields CDR1 DFQATT and CDR2 SNEGSKA (reference sequence). V lost 8 bases and J lost 7; bases outside the gene matches: 9. The CDR3 consists of 14 residues. This CDR3 is CSLGGQGTNSPLHF. The CDR3 DNA reads TGCAGTCTCGGGGGACAGGGTACAAATTCACCCCTCCACTTT.

The genes are TRBV20-1 and TRBJ1-3; TRBD1 agrees at 7 bases. This CDR3 is 13 amino acids long. Germline trimming cut 0 bases from V and 8 bases from J; bases unmatched to any gene: 4. CDR1 DFQATT and CDR2 SNEGSKA come from the germline V gene (reference sequence). CDR3 residues: CSARDTGVDTIYF. The CDR3 DNA sequence: TGCAGTGCTAGAGATACAGGGGTAGACACCATATATTTT.

This clone has a count of ten or more. The chain employs TRBV4-1 and TRBJ2-2; TRBD1 might be the D (5 bases). This CDR3 is 16 amino acids long. The germline V and J ends were trimmed by 2 bases and 4 bases, with 14 bases remaining between them. The V gene's germline CDR1 is MGHRA and CDR2 YSYEKL. As DNA, the CDR3 is TGCGCCAGCAGCCAACCAACCCAGGGATTCACCGGGGAGCTGTTTTTT. It yields the protein CASSQPTQGFTGELFF.

Worth noting for this clone: The junction does not match germline at one end; this may be a read error. This chain joins TRBV12-3 or TRBV12-4 and TRBJ1-5, with no clear D. This CDR3 comprises 12 residues. CDR3 coding DNA: TGTGCCAGCAGCCTGTTAAGTCAGCCCCACCATTTT. Translated: CASSLLSQPHHF.

Notes on this clone: A junction end diverges from the germline sequence, so it may reflect a read error. This rearrangement joins TRBV20-1 to TRBJ2-1; the match to TRBD2 covers 13 bases. CDR3 size: 15 residues. The germline gives CDR1 DFQATT, CDR2 SNEGSKA (reference sequence). CDR3 in amino acids: CSADRGTSGVNEQVF. CDR3 nucleotide sequence: TGCAGTGCGGACCGAGGGACTAGCGGGGTCAATGAGCAGGTCTTC.

This clone occurred once. The rearrangement joins TRBV5-1 to TRBJ2-3, with D perhaps matching TRBD2 (6 bases). The CDR3 runs to 13 residues. The germline V and J ends were trimmed by 2 bases and 4 bases, with 8 bases remaining between them. The germline gives CDR1 SGHRS, CDR2 YFSETQ. The CDR3 region has the DNA TGCGCCAGCAGCTTTAGGAGGGCAGATACGCAGTATTTT. It encodes CASSFRRADTQYF.

This clone counts as medium-sized. The chain carries TRBV19 and TRBJ1-2, with no clear D. CDR1 is LNHDA and CDR2 is SQIVND in the germline V gene (reference sequence). The CDR3 length is 13 residues. Trimming cost V 6 bases and J 2 bases, with 10 bases left between them. The CDR3 protein is CASSWQRNYGYTF. DNA for the CDR3: TGTGCCAGTAGCTGGCAGCGAAACTATGGCTACACCTTC.

Ten or more counts support this clone. The chain has TRBV6-2 or TRBV6-3 and TRBJ1-5; D uncertain. This CDR3 has 13 amino acids. In germline, CDR1 is MNHEY, CDR2 SVGEGT. Deletions cut 0 bases from V and 7 bases from J, with 7 bases between. As DNA, the CDR3 is TGTGCCAGCAGTTACTCGAGAGACCAGCCCCAGCATTTT. The encoded protein is CASSYSRDQPQHF.

By share, this clone ranks as medium-sized. V gene TRBV2 combines with J gene TRBJ2-7; no clear D gene. Germline values: CDR1 SNHLY, CDR2 FYNNEI. This CDR3 is 11 amino acids long. V shed 4 bases and J shed 6 bases, with 7 bases lying between them. The DNA of the CDR3 is TGTGCCAGCAGTGTTGTAACCGAGCAGTACTTC. This sequence encodes CASSVVTEQYF.

This chain connects TRBV4-1 to TRBJ2-7, with TRBD2 matching over 7 bases. The V and J ends lost 0 bases and 5 bases, in that order; junction bases with no gene match: 4. Per the germline V gene, CDR1 is MGHRA and CDR2 is YSYEKL. The CDR3 is 14 residues long. CDR3 sequence: CASSQDRGTNEQYF. The CDR3 DNA follows: TGCGCCAGCAGCCAAGATCGGGGGACTAACGAGCAGTACTTC.

At least ten counts were recorded for this clone. The J gene is TRBJ2-1, the V gene TRBV12-5; possibly TRBD1 for D (5 bases). Germline assignment: CDR1 LGHNT and CDR2 FRNRAP. The CDR3 consists of 14 residues. V lost 2 bases to trimming and J lost 3 bases, with 8 bases between them. The CDR3 sequence: CASGLSQGYNEQFF. DNA for the CDR3: TGTGCTAGTGGTTTGAGTCAGGGCTACAATGAGCAGTTCTTC.

The table lists this clone with many counts. V gene TRBV7-2 combines with J gene TRBJ1-2, with no clear D. Trimming took off 4 bases at V and 6 bases at J, with 15 bases between the two ends. Germline V gene sequence: CDR1 SGHTA, CDR2 FQGNSA. CDR3 size: 14 residues. CDR3 sequence (DNA): TGTGCCAGCAGCTCCACATCCAGGAGGGATGGCTACACCTTC. The encoded protein is CASSSTSRRDGYTF.